The 19 T cell receptor beta chains below come from one sample, sequenced in a study of shared clonotypes between healthy human individuals. Produced via immunoSEQ multiplex PCR; TCRdb's table is partial and in-frame only. Among some 2.3 million clones, just over 90% were seen once, and the ten largest hold 0.35% to 0.5%. Input material: naive CD4+ T cells from PBMCs. Noted subset: CD45RA+ positively selected. The origin of the receptors is a young man in good health. Some clones in this sample may be carry-over from other donors' samples.

Note on this clone: Distinct nucleotide sequences in the sample also encode this CDR3. J is TRBJ1-2 and V is TRBV2, with D hard to call. The germline CDR1 and CDR2 sequences are SNHLY and FYNNEI. V was shortened by 3 bases and J by 4 bases, with 3 bases between the two germline ends. This CDR3 contains 11 residues. This CDR3 reads CASSDSYGYTF. The CDR3 coding sequence is TGTGCCAGCAGTGACTCCTATGGCTACACCTTC.

V gene TRBV5-1 combines with J gene TRBJ2-7, with D possibly matching TRBD1 (5 bases). This CDR3 is 16 amino acids long. The ends were cut back, 4 bases at V and 4 bases at J, with 21 bases in the middle. Germline V gives CDR1 SGHRS, CDR2 YFSETQ. The CDR3 DNA follows: TGCGCCAGCAGCCCATTGCCTGACAGCGATCCTTACGAGCAGTACTTC. It specifies CASSPLPDSDPYEQYF.

The genes are TRBV5-1 and TRBJ2-2; 9 positions agree with TRBD1. The CDR3 covers 13 residues. With V trimmed by 0 bases and J by 15 bases, 6 bases remained unmatched. Germline V gene data show CDR1 as SGHRS and CDR2 as YFSETQ. CDR3 amino acids: CASSLEGDRAMFF. In nucleotides, the CDR3 is TGCGCCAGCAGCTTGGAAGGGGACAGGGCGATGTTTTTT.

The V call is TRBV5-1, the J call TRBJ2-1, with 9 bases aligning to TRBD2. Germline V gene lookup returns CDR1 SGHRS and CDR2 YFSETQ. V lost 0 bases to trimming and J lost 3 bases; unmatched junction nucleotides: 4. The CDR3 consists of 16 residues. DNA for the CDR3: TGCGCCAGCAGCTTGGCGGCTAGCGGGAACTACAATGAGCAGTTCTTC. It specifies CASSLAASGNYNEQFF. The full variable domain, its missing parts supplied by reference TRBV5-1 and TRBJ2-1, is KAGVTQTPRYLIKTRGQQVTLSCSPISGHRSVSWYQQTPGQGLQFLFEYFSETQRNKGNFPGRFSGRQFSNSRSEMNVSTLELGDSALYLCASSLAASGNYNEQFFGPGTRLTVL.

V and J are TRBV28 and TRBJ1-5; weak D call: TRBD1 (6 bases). The CDR3 has 16 amino acids. In germline, CDR1 is MDHEN, CDR2 SYDVKM. V lost 6 bases, J lost 0 bases, and 15 bases lay in between. In DNA, the CDR3 is TGTGCCAGCAGCGGTGGACAGATGTATAGCAATCAGCCCCAGCATTTT. Translating it yields CASSGGQMYSNQPQHF.

In its sample, this clone was seen once. The chain is built from TRBV18 and TRBJ2-2, with 9 nucleotides matching TRBD2. The CDR3 totals 16 residues. CDR1 is KGHSH, CDR2 LQKENI, per germline. With V trimmed by 6 bases and J by 6 bases, 11 bases remained unmatched. The CDR3 reads CASSPSTSGNAGELFF. The CDR3 region has the DNA TGTGCCAGCTCGCCGTCGACTAGCGGAAACGCCGGGGAGCTGTTTTTT.

The chain uses TRBV19 and TRBJ2-1; TRBD1 might be the D (5 bases). The CDR3 is made up of 15 amino acids. The V and J ends lost 7 bases and 3 bases respectively, with 16 bases between them. Germline V lookup: CDR1 LNHDA, CDR2 SQIVND (reference sequence). CDR3 protein: CASKMGLSNYNEQFF. CDR3 nucleotides: TGTGCCAGTAAAATGGGGCTCTCCAACTACAATGAGCAGTTCTTC.

This rearrangement joins TRBV5-1 to TRBJ1-2; D gene ambiguous. The CDR3 consists of 14 residues. V lost 4 bases, J lost 4 bases, and 14 bases lay in between. CDR1 and CDR2 from the germline V gene are SGHRS and YFSETQ. The CDR3 DNA reads TGCGCCAGCAGCCCGACCCGGGCCACCTATGGCTACACCTTC. Translated: CASSPTRATYGYTF.

The chain couples TRBV5-4 to TRBJ2-3; no clear D gene. The V and J ends lost 4 bases and 3 bases respectively, with 9 bases between them. Germline CDR1 and CDR2: SGHNT and YYREEE (reference sequence). CDR3 length: 13 amino acids. CDR3 DNA: TGTGCCAGCAGCCCTCCCGAGACAGATACGCAGTATTTT. It translates to CASSPPETDTQYF.

CDR3 amino acids: CASSLNGPGSYNEQFF. The DNA of the CDR3 is TGTGCCAGCAGCTTAAACGGCCCGGGGTCCTACAATGAGCAGTTCTTC. The V gene is TRBV7-2, the J gene TRBJ2-1; tentatively, D is TRBD2 (5 bases). Germline CDR1 reads SGHTA; CDR2 reads FQGNSA. The CDR3 extends over 16 amino acids. V was clipped by 2 bases and J by 1 base, with 12 bases between them.

V and J are TRBV28 and TRBJ1-1; weak D call: TRBD1 (5 bases). This CDR3 has 18 residues. With 4 bases removed from V and 4 bases from J, the gap between germline ends came to 25 bases. Germline CDR1 MDHEN, CDR2 SYDVKM. The CDR3 sequence: CASSSDLREAGGSTEAFF. The DNA for the CDR3 is TGTGCCAGCAGTTCAGACCTCAGGGAAGCGGGTGGTAGCACTGAAGCTTTCTTT.

The chain links TRBV19 to TRBJ1-3; D perhaps matches TRBD1 (6 bases). CDR1 LNHDA and CDR2 SQIVND come from the germline V gene (reference sequence). The length of the CDR3 is 12 residues. V was clipped by 9 bases and J by 4 bases, with 10 bases between them. CDR3 sequence (DNA): TGTGCCAGCCAGGGGATGGGAAACACCATATATTTT. Translated, it gives CASQGMGNTIYF.

As DNA, the CDR3 is TGTGCCAGCAGTGAAGGAGGGGTCAGTTTTCTCGAGCAGTACTTC. As protein: CASSEGGVSFLEQYF. This chain uses TRBV2 with TRBJ2-7; TRBD1 or TRBD2 may be the D gene (5 bases each). The CDR3 extends over 15 amino acids. Germline CDR1 SNHLY, CDR2 FYNNEI. V was cut by 1 base and J by 6 bases, with 16 bases left in between.

This clone has more than one count but fewer than ten. The chain joins TRBV2 to TRBJ1-1; D ambiguous. Between the trimmed V and J ends, which lost 5 bases and 2 bases, there was a span of 9 bases. The CDR3 has 13 amino acids. CDR1 and CDR2 (germline): SNHLY, FYNNEI. CDR3 sequence (DNA): TGTGCCAGCAGTAAGGAGTCAAACACTGAAGCTTTCTTT. Protein product: CASSKESNTEAFF. Full variable domain (remainder filled in from reference TRBV2 and TRBJ1-1): EPEVTQTPSHQVTQMGQEVILRCVPISNHLYFYWYRQILGQKVEFLVSFYNNEISEKSEIFDDQFSVERPDGSNFTLKIRSTKLEDSAMYFCASSKESNTEAFFGQGTRLTVV.

The CDR3 protein is CASSSGGFYEQYF. CDR3 sequence (DNA): TGTGCCAGCAGTAGCGGGGGTTTCTACGAGCAGTACTTC. The rearrangement uses TRBV28 and TRBJ2-7, with 8 bases fitting TRBD2. From germline, CDR1 is MDHEN and CDR2 SYDVKM. V lost 5 bases, J lost 3 bases, and 3 bases stayed unmatched. CDR3 length equals 13 residues. Full variable domain (remainder filled in from reference TRBV28 and TRBJ2-7): DVKVTQSSRYLVKRTGEKVFLECVQDMDHENMFWYRQDPGLGLRLIYFSYDVKMKEKGDIPEGYSVSREKKERFSLILESASTNQTSMYLCASSSGGFYEQYFGPGTRLTVT.

This chain uses TRBV5-1 with TRBJ2-1; D is unresolved. Germline V lookup: CDR1 SGHRS, CDR2 YFSETQ. Trimming cost V 0 bases and J 6 bases, with 13 bases left between them. The CDR3 runs 15 residues. CDR3 nucleotide sequence: TGCGCCAGCAGCTTGGCCATGCTAGACGTCAATGAGCAGTTCTTC. Its translation: CASSLAMLDVNEQFF.

This clone was recorded once. The chain is built from TRBV2 and TRBJ1-4; D ambiguous. Germline CDR1 is SNHLY and CDR2 is FYNNEI. This CDR3 has 11 amino acids. V lost 6 bases and J 8 bases, leaving 7 bases between the germline ends. CDR3 protein: CASRSEEKLFF. The CDR3 DNA sequence: TGTGCCAGCAGGTCTGAAGAAAAACTGTTTTTT.

V is TRBV27 and J is TRBJ2-3; D may be TRBD1 (6 bases). Trimming stripped 4 bases from V and 3 bases from J, with 11 bases between. The CDR3 is 14 residues long. Germline V gene data show CDR1 as MNHEY and CDR2 as SMNVEV (reference sequence). This CDR3 is CASSSYRETDTQYF. In DNA, the CDR3 is TGTGCCAGCAGTTCTTACAGGGAAACAGATACGCAGTATTTT.

The chain is built from TRBV29-1 and TRBJ2-2; D is unclear. This CDR3 comprises 12 residues. Trimming took 6 bases from V and 4 from J, leaving 9 bases between them. Germline CDR1 SQVTM, CDR2 ANQGSEA. CDR3 DNA sequence: TGCAGCGTCGGTAGGGTCACCGGGGAGCTGTTTTTT. Translation: CSVGRVTGELFF.